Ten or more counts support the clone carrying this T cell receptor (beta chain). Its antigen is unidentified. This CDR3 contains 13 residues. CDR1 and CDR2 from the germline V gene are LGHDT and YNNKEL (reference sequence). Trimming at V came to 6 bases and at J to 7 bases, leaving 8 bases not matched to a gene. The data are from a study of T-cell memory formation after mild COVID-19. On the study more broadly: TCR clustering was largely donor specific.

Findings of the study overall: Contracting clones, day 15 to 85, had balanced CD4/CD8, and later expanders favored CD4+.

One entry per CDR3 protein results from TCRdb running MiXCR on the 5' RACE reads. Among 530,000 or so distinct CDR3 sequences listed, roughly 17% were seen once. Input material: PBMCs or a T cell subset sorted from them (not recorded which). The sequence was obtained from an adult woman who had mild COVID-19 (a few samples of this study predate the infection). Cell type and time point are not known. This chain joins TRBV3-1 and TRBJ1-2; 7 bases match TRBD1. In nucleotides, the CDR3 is TGTGCCAGCAGTCAGACAGGGTTGGGTGGCTACACCTTC. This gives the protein CASSQTGLGGYTF.